This T cell receptor (beta chain) is from a study of T-cell memory formation after mild COVID-19 (dated by TCRdb to the early 2020s). In the study overall: TCR sequence clusters from the two donors were found to be largely donor specific. Longitudinal TCRalpha and TCRbeta repertoire sequencing tracked T-cell clones expanding and contracting after mild COVID-19 in two donors. Two young, previously healthy adult volunteers, one female and one male, were included in the cohort.

Data came from an Illumina NovaSeq 6000. TCRalpha and TCRbeta cDNA libraries were built by 5'RACE with constant-segment primers, adding sample barcodes and unique molecular identifiers. Trizol reagent was used to extract RNA from every sample. Libraries were amplified in two PCR steps, with a second sample barcode and Illumina TruSeq adapters added in the second step. Libraries were sequenced on an Illumina NovaSeq with 2 x 150 bp paired-end reads. Per the original workflow: Demultiplexing of reads and collapsing into UMI-guided consensus sequences were performed with migec v1.2.7. Using mixcr v2.1.11, UMI consensuses were aligned to TRA and TRB V and J templates and then assembled into clonotypes. Clonotypes were classified as expanded or contracted when called significant by both edgeR and NoisET, with noise models trained on biological replicates. For edgeR calls, the cutoffs were a false discovery rate-adjusted p below 0.01 and a log2 fold-change threshold of 1. As an exploratory analysis of dynamics, PCA with hierarchical clustering was applied to max-normalized trajectories of the 1000 most abundant clonotypes. Separately sequenced CD4+ and CD8+ repertoires were used to assign the CD4 or CD8 phenotype of responding clones. The raw public reads went through TCRdb reprocessing: fastp at Q25, MiXCR clone calling, in-frame beta chains kept. For every CDR3 protein sequence, its rows merge into one entry that carries the most common genes and DNA. These V and J calls are TCRdb output, not the study's own analysis. The sample data list around 300,000 distinct CDR3 sequences, and about 20% of these were observed just once. Jointly, the top ten make up about 23% of the sample.

PBMCs were isolated by Ficoll-Paque density gradient centrifugation. The CDR3 sequence holds 14 residues, the cysteine and valine included. Left in the record is the CDR3 DNA by itself, 42 bases read in frame from the first base. V loses 4 bases of germline sequence and J loses 0 bases, and the interval between the two ends is 11 bases. CDR1 SGHDT and CDR2 YYEEEE are derived from the germline V gene. About this clonotype itself: Its antigen is currently not known. One base away there is no much larger clone; base qualities are not given.

General findings and caveats noted by the study authors: Balanced CD4/CD8 phenotypes were observed for clones contracting from day 15 to 85, whereas a bias towards CD4+ was observed for a second wave of clones expanding from day 15 to 37. Contracting CD4+ clones were located mainly in the CM and EM memory subsets, whereas CD8+ clones were found to be enriched in EMRA. The second-wave clones that peaked on day 37 were not confirmed to be SARS-CoV-2 specific. Only two mild cases were covered by the study, and larger cohorts that include severe cases with pre-infection samples were considered necessary. Some responding clones were found in pre-infection memory, which suggests that pre-existing cross-reactive memory T cells took part in the SARS-CoV-2 response.

Here the chain combines TRBV5-6 and TRBJ2-7; no D gene is confidently identified. The source of this sequence is a man aged 18 to 30 who had mild COVID-19 (a few samples of this study predate the infection). The sample titles of this study are shuffled in the database, so cell type and time point are left out; the donor was told from shared clones. The sequencing input was PBMCs or a T cell subset sorted from them (not recorded which). This receptor has the CDR3 CASSIDTYSYEQYV. The nucleotide sequence is TGTGCCAGCAGCATAGACACTTACTCCTACGAGCAGTACGTC.